Listed here are 27 T cell receptor beta chains from one sample, sequenced in a study of T cells after yellow fever vaccination. TCRdb itself ran the 5' RACE reads through MiXCR, one entry per CDR3 protein. The sample shows about 300,000 distinct CDR3 sequences, 6.8% of them seen only once. The sample in question was PBMCs, obtained about 41 days after the first yellow fever vaccination. The source of these receptors is a man younger than 35 who received the YFV17D yellow fever vaccine.

This clonotype was detected ten times or more. V is TRBV3-1 and J is TRBJ2-5; 8 positions agree with TRBD2. CDR3 length equals 15 residues. V was pared by 4 bases and J by 5 bases, with 9 bases of the junction left unmatched. The V gene's germline CDR1 is LGHDT and CDR2 YNNKEL (reference sequence). CDR3 sequence reads: CASSRLAGGLETQYF. For the CDR3, the DNA is TGTGCCAGCAGCCGCCTTGCGGGGGGCTTGGAGACCCAGTACTTC.

V usage is TRBV7-2 and J usage is TRBJ1-1; no clear D gene. This CDR3 is built from 10 residues. V was cut by 0 bases and J by 7 bases, with 0 bases left in between. From germline, CDR1 is SGHTA and CDR2 FQGNSA. CDR3 in DNA: TGTGCCAGCAGCTTAGCTGAAGCTTTCTTT. It codes for CASSLAEAFF. The full variable domain, rest sourced from reference TRBV7-2 and TRBJ1-1, is GAGVSQSPSNKVTEKGKDVELRCDPISGHTALYWYRQSLGQGLEFLIYFQGNSAPDKSGLPSDRFSAERTGGSVSTLTIQRTQQEDSAVYLCASSLAEAFFGQGTRLTVV.

The sample holds a few counts of this clonotype. This chain links TRBV20-1 with TRBJ2-7, with a tentative D call TRBD1 (6 bases). V was pared by 6 bases and J by 6 bases, with 24 bases between. The CDR3 extends over 15 amino acids. Germline V CDR1 and CDR2: DFQATT, SNEGSKA (reference sequence). The CDR3 DNA sequence: TGCAGTGCCAGACCCGATAATGGGGGCCCCGGCGAGCAGTACTTC. Amino acid sequence: CSARPDNGGPGEQYF.

The gene calls are TRBV27 and TRBJ2-1; D is possibly TRBD1 (5 bases). In germline, CDR1 is MNHEY, CDR2 SMNVEV (reference sequence). The CDR3 spans 14 residues. V was pared by 2 bases and J by 10 bases, with 15 bases between. The CDR3 region is CASSLGAVFSEQFF. The CDR3 coding sequence is TGTGCCAGCAGTTTAGGGGCAGTATTCTCCGAGCAGTTCTTC.

The chain employs TRBV6-1 and TRBJ2-2; D is possibly TRBD2 (5 bases). CDR1 MNHNS and CDR2 SASEGT come from the germline V gene. Trimming shortened V by 5 bases and J by 2 bases, and 15 bases separated the two germline ends. The CDR3 runs 16 residues. The CDR3 DNA is TGTGCCAGCAGTAAGCGGCGCGGAATAAACACCGGGGAGCTGTTTTTT. This encodes CASSKRRGINTGELFF.

Of note for this clonotype: A much larger clone differs by one base, so this may be a read error. The J gene is TRBJ1-1, the V gene TRBV2; D might be TRBD1 (6 bases). The CDR3 covers 13 residues. Per germline, CDR1 SNHLY and CDR2 FYNNEI. Trimming removed 5 bases at V and 4 bases at J, with 11 bases between. CDR3 nucleotides: TGTGCCAGCAGTCCGCAGGGGAGCACTGAAGCTTTCTTT. Its protein is CASSPQGSTEAFF.

This clonotype was detected only a few times. The rearrangement uses TRBV2 and TRBJ2-3, with D unclear. Germline loops: CDR1 SNHLY, CDR2 FYNNEI. The germline V and J ends were trimmed by 4 bases and 6 bases, with 14 bases remaining between them. This CDR3 region has 14 residues. This CDR3 reads CASSGTFRGDTQYF. The CDR3 nucleotides read TGTGCCAGCAGTGGGACCTTTCGCGGCGATACGCAGTATTTT.

This clonotype has only a few counts. This chain connects TRBV5-6 to TRBJ2-3, with TRBD2 matching 13 bases. Looked up from germline, CDR1 is SGHDT and CDR2 is YYEEEE. J lost 4 bases, V lost 3 bases, and 8 bases had no gene match. The CDR3 totals 17 residues. CDR3 in DNA: TGTGCCAGCAGCTCACCGGGACTAGCGGGGTGGGCAGATACGCAGTATTTT. Its protein is CASSSPGLAGWADTQYF.

This clonotype came up many times. The genes are TRBV7-2 and TRBJ2-3; D may be TRBD2 (7 bases). The CDR3 covers 15 residues. Germline V lookup: CDR1 SGHTA, CDR2 FQGNSA. V lost 5 bases, J lost 4 bases, and 16 bases lay in between. The DNA of the CDR3 is TGTGCCAGCAGCCTAGTGGGGGGGGCCCCAGATACGCAGTATTTT. Translated: CASSLVGGAPDTQYF.

The J gene is TRBJ2-7, the V gene TRBV20-1; TRBD2 agrees at 7 bases. The V and J ends lost 2 bases and 5 bases, in that order; junction bases with no gene match: 12. The germline gives CDR1 DFQATT, CDR2 SNEGSKA (reference sequence). CDR3 length equals 15 residues. CDR3 nucleotides: TGCAGTGCTAGAAGCGCTAGCGGCTTATGGAACGAGCAGTACTTC. Translation gives CSARSASGLWNEQYF.

This clonotype was detected a few times. The J gene is TRBJ2-3, the V gene TRBV5-1; 8 bases line up with TRBD2. With 1 base clipped from V and 1 base from J, the junction kept 5 bases outside the gene matches. Germline V gene lookup returns CDR1 SGHRS and CDR2 YFSETQ. The CDR3 totals 16 residues. The CDR3 sequence: CASSLRGGTGTDTQYF. DNA for the CDR3: TGCGCCAGCAGCTTGCGCGGGGGGACCGGCACAGATACGCAGTATTTT.

In its sample, this clonotype was seen a few times. The V call is TRBV5-1, the J call TRBJ2-3; 7 bases line up with TRBD1. Germline V gives CDR1 SGHRS, CDR2 YFSETQ. Trimming removed 5 bases from V and 0 bases from J; junction bases left unmatched: 9. This CDR3 is 16 amino acids long. This chain's CDR3 is CASSSQGGSSTDTQYF. CDR3 bases: TGCGCCAGCAGTTCTCAAGGGGGCTCTAGCACAGATACGCAGTATTTT.

This clonotype came up many times. The rearrangement links TRBV12-3 or TRBV12-4 to TRBJ2-5, with 10 bases aligning to TRBD2. The CDR3 is 15 amino acids. J gave up 5 bases and V 3 bases, and 6 bases lay outside the gene matches. DNA for the CDR3: TGTGCCAGCAGTTTCTCTAGCGGGGGTGCGGAGACCCAGTACTTC. Protein product: CASSFSSGGAETQYF.

This clonotype has just a few counts. The chain joins TRBV29-1 to TRBJ1-2; TRBD1 is a possible D gene (6 bases). The CDR3 is 15 amino acids. In germline, CDR1 is SQVTM, CDR2 ANQGSEA. V was trimmed by 2 bases and J by 2 bases, leaving 15 bases between them. CDR3 nucleotide sequence: TGCAGCGTTGAACCTACAGGGATTTACAACTATGGCTACACCTTC. This gives the protein CSVEPTGIYNYGYTF.

The V call is TRBV6-4, the J call TRBJ2-1; 10 bases map to TRBD2. V was clipped by 4 bases and J by 3 bases; unmatched bases: 3. The germline CDR1 and CDR2 sequences are MRHNA and SNTAGT. The CDR3 is 15 amino acids. The CDR3 nucleotides read TGTGCCAGCAGTGTGCTAGCGGGGGACTACAATGAGCAGTTCTTC. Protein sequence: CASSVLAGDYNEQFF.

The chain combines TRBV5-6 with TRBJ2-1, with 7 bases matching TRBD1. This CDR3 spans 15 amino acids. Germline V CDR1 and CDR2: SGHDT, YYEEEE. The junction had 12 bases not matched to a gene; V was cut back by 4 bases and J by 8 bases. The CDR3 DNA reads as TGTGCCAGCAGCCTCCTCCTGACAGGGTTCGATGAGCAGTTCTTC. Encoded protein: CASSLLLTGFDEQFF.

This clonotype occurred a few times. V is TRBV28 and J is TRBJ2-7; 7 nucleotides agree with TRBD1. The CDR3 length is 14 residues. Per the germline V gene, CDR1 is MDHEN and CDR2 is SYDVKM. The CDR3 sequence: CASSSAGTVSGKHV. DNA for the CDR3: TGTGCCAGCAGTTCGGCCGGGACAGTGTCCGGTAAACACGTC.

This clonotype was picked up a small number of times. This chain links TRBV29-1 with TRBJ1-3, with TRBD1 identical over 9 bases. Looked up from germline, CDR1 is SQVTM and CDR2 is ANQGSEA. This CDR3 contains 13 residues. J gave up 4 bases and V 8 bases, and 6 bases lay outside the gene matches. CDR3 sequence (DNA): TGCAGCCATGGGGACAGGGCAGGAAACACCATATATTTT. Translating it yields CSHGDRAGNTIYF.

This chain connects TRBV6-5 to TRBJ1-3; 8 bases agree with TRBD1. CDR1 and CDR2 from the germline V gene are MNHEY and SVGAGI. V dropped 2 bases and J dropped 8; count of bases not matched to a gene: 11. The CDR3 spans 16 residues. The CDR3 nucleotides read TGTGCCAGCAGTTACCGCCTAGGGACAGGAGCGGACACCATATATTTT. The encoded protein is CASSYRLGTGADTIYF.

This clonotype showed up many times. The genes are TRBV14 and TRBJ2-3, with 7 bases fitting TRBD2. The CDR3 is 15 residues long. V lost 5 bases, J lost 4 bases, and 9 bases stayed unmatched. Germline values: CDR1 SGHDN, CDR2 FVKESK. CDR3 protein: CASSSRGVGPDTQYF. Here the CDR3 DNA reads TGTGCCAGCAGCTCACGGGGGGTCGGCCCAGATACGCAGTATTTT. Based on the CDR3 plus reference TRBV14 and TRBJ2-3, the full variable domain is EAGVTQFPSHSVIEKGQTVTLRCDPISGHDNLYWYRRVMGKEIKFLLHFVKESKQDESGMPNNRFLAERTGGTYSTLKVQPAELEDSGVYFCASSSRGVGPDTQYFGPGTRLTVL.

The rearrangement links TRBV12-3 or TRBV12-4 to TRBJ2-7; D is uncertain. The V gene lost 4 bases and the J gene lost 7 bases, with 11 bases spanning the gap. This CDR3 spans 12 amino acids. CDR3 residues: CASSSTEGEQYF. CDR3 coding DNA: TGTGCCAGCAGTTCGACCGAAGGGGAGCAGTACTTC.

This clonotype was recorded at least ten times. J is TRBJ1-2 and V is TRBV2; unclear D gene. The CDR3 consists of 16 residues. Trimming shortened V by 0 bases and J by 8 bases, and 19 bases separated the two germline ends. Germline lookup yields CDR1 SNHLY and CDR2 FYNNEI. The CDR3 coding sequence is TGTGCCAGCAGTGAAGCGCTTTCTTGGAGGGAGTGGGGCTACACCTTC. It translates to CASSEALSWREWGYTF.

CDR3 sequence: CASSPAGENYGYTF. DNA of the CDR3: TGTGCCAGCAGCCCTGCCGGGGAGAACTATGGCTACACCTTC. The J gene is TRBJ1-2, the V gene TRBV5-5; D is unclear. CDR1 SGHKS and CDR2 YYEKEE come from the germline V gene (reference sequence). Trimming took 4 bases from V and 2 from J, leaving 12 bases between them. CDR3 size: 14 residues.

This clonotype was seen more than once but under ten times. This chain links TRBV20-1 with TRBJ2-1, with D possibly being TRBD1 (6 bases). This CDR3 is 14 amino acids long. V was cut by 5 bases and J by 6 bases, with 17 bases left in between. Germline lookup yields CDR1 DFQATT and CDR2 SNEGSKA (reference sequence). CDR3 sequence: CSASMPQGSNEQFF. The CDR3 DNA is TGCAGTGCTTCCATGCCACAGGGAAGCAATGAGCAGTTCTTC.

This clonotype was seen ten or more times. The V gene is TRBV5-6, the J gene TRBJ2-2; D gene unclear. The CDR3 is 15 residues long. V was clipped by 0 bases and J by 4 bases, with 10 bases between them. Germline values: CDR1 SGHDT, CDR2 YYEEEE. CDR3 nucleotide sequence: TGTGCCAGCAGCTTGGTCACCCCGGGCACCGGGGAGCTGTTTTTT. This gives the protein CASSLVTPGTGELFF.

The J gene is TRBJ2-1, the V gene TRBV29-1; the D is unclear. V lost 7 bases to trimming and J lost 3 bases, with 10 bases between them. Germline CDR1 SQVTM, CDR2 ANQGSEA. The CDR3 is 12 amino acids. The CDR3 coding sequence is TGCAGCGCGGCAGAAAGCTACAATGAGCAGTTCTTC. Its protein product is CSAAESYNEQFF.

This clonotype came up many times. The V and J genes are TRBV4-2 and TRBJ2-5; D remains unclear. With 0 bases removed from V and 5 bases from J, the gap between germline ends came to 10 bases. This CDR3 has 14 residues. Germline V lookup: CDR1 LGHNA, CDR2 YNFKEQ. Written as DNA, the CDR3 is TGTGCCAGCAGCCAAGATGGGCGTCCTGAGACCCAGTACTTC. Its translation: CASSQDGRPETQYF.